Listed here are 16 T cell receptor beta chains from one sample, sequenced in a study of shared clonotypes between healthy human individuals. Sequencing was performed with immunoSEQ multiplex PCR; in TCRdb, only in-frame clones are kept and a portion is missing. The sample shows about 2 million clones, roughly 95% of them seen only once. The sample was naive CD4+ T cells sorted from blood. Subset defined: CD45RA+ positively selected. Receptor source: a man aged 18 to 30 in good health.

The CDR3 region has the DNA TGTGCCAGCAGTTATGGGGACCCGTCTGGGGCCAACGTCCTGACTTTC. The encoded protein is CASSYGDPSGANVLTF. The genes are TRBV6-6 and TRBJ2-6, with D tentatively TRBD1 or TRBD2 (5 bases each). With 3 bases removed from V and 1 base from J, the gap between germline ends came to 10 bases. The CDR3 is 16 amino acids. Germline V gene sequence: CDR1 MNHNY, CDR2 SVGAGI (reference sequence).

V usage is TRBV11-2 and J usage is TRBJ2-3, with D unclear. V lost 8 bases to trimming and J lost 2 bases, with 11 bases between them. The CDR3 totals 13 residues. Germline CDR1 SGHAT, CDR2 FQNNGV. CDR3 bases: TGTGCCAGCCATCATGGCTACACAGATACGCAGTATTTT. This translates into CASHHGYTDTQYF.

V and J are TRBV28 and TRBJ1-2; the D gene is possibly TRBD1 (6 bases). In germline, CDR1 is MDHEN, CDR2 SYDVKM. The CDR3 loop spans 16 amino acids. V was trimmed by 5 bases and J by 6 bases, leaving 22 bases between them. CDR3 bases: TGTGCCAGCAGTGGGGGGGACCTCAGGGGAATTCATGGCTACACCTTC. It yields the protein CASSGGDLRGIHGYTF.

CDR3: CASSLRVELFF. In DNA form, the CDR3 reads TGTGCCAGCAGCTTAAGAGTGGAGCTGTTTTTT. The chain couples TRBV7-2 to TRBJ2-2; D is unresolved. Germline lookup yields CDR1 SGHTA and CDR2 FQGNSA. Trimming left V 2 bases short and J 10 bases short, with 5 bases between. This CDR3 is 11 amino acids long. Full variable domain (outside the CDR3, taken from reference TRBV7-2 and TRBJ2-2): GAGVSQSPSNKVTEKGKDVELRCDPISGHTALYWYRQSLGQGLEFLIYFQGNSAPDKSGLPSDRFSAERTGGSVSTLTIQRTQQEDSAVYLCASSLRVELFFGEGSRLTVL.

The gene calls are TRBV18 and TRBJ2-1; TRBD2 might be the D (5 bases). Germline V gives CDR1 KGHSH, CDR2 LQKENI. This CDR3 comprises 14 residues. V was shortened by 2 bases and J by 2 bases, with 7 bases between the two germline ends. The CDR3 DNA reads TGTGCCAGCTCACCAACGACTACCTACAATGAGCAGTTCTTC. Protein: CASSPTTTYNEQFF.

This chain uses TRBV4-3 with TRBJ2-1, with a possible D match to TRBD2 (5 bases). Germline CDR1 is LGHNA and CDR2 is YSLEER. This CDR3 contains 13 residues. Between the trimmed V and J ends, which lost 2 bases and 9 bases, there was a span of 11 bases. The chain's CDR3 is CASSQLLEGEQFF. CDR3 coding DNA: TGCGCCAGCAGCCAACTACTAGAGGGTGAGCAGTTCTTC.

The rearrangement joins TRBV27 to TRBJ2-7, with D possibly called TRBD1 or TRBD2 (5 bases each). This CDR3 is 13 amino acids long. Germline assignment: CDR1 MNHEY and CDR2 SMNVEV (reference sequence). Trimming removed 5 bases at V and 6 bases at J, with 14 bases between. In DNA form, the CDR3 reads TGTGCCAGCAGTCAGATGAGGGGTGGCGAGCAGTACTTC. This codes for CASSQMRGGEQYF.

The CDR3 sequence: CAWSVRRSSTDTQYF. CDR3 nucleotides: TGTGCCTGGAGTGTACGGCGATCTAGCACAGATACGCAGTATTTT. This chain connects TRBV30 to TRBJ2-3; D not certain. The CDR3 sequence is 15 residues long. The V and J ends lost 0 bases and 0 bases respectively, with 10 bases between them. Germline CDR1 and CDR2: GTSNPN and SVGIG (reference sequence).

The chain joins TRBV4-1 to TRBJ2-7; TRBD2 agrees at 7 bases. The J segment lost 4 bases and the V segment lost 4 bases, leaving 13 bases of the junction unmatched. From germline, CDR1 is MGHRA and CDR2 YSYEKL. This CDR3 is built from 16 residues. This CDR3 reads CASSLGRALNLYEQYF. DNA of the CDR3: TGCGCCAGCAGCCTTGGGAGGGCTCTGAACCTATACGAGCAGTACTTC.

The rearrangement links TRBV4-3 to TRBJ2-1, with D uncertain. Germline V lookup: CDR1 LGHNA, CDR2 YSLEER. This CDR3 contains 11 residues. V was pared by 1 base and J by 11 bases, with 6 bases between. This CDR3 reads CASSQVVQQFF. The CDR3 bases are TGCGCCAGCAGCCAAGTGGTCCAGCAGTTCTTC.

This rearrangement joins TRBV29-1 to TRBJ1-1, with 7 bases identical to TRBD1. Per the germline V gene, CDR1 is SQVTM and CDR2 is ANQGSEA. The CDR3 length is 12 residues. Trimming removed 7 bases from V and 3 bases from J; junction bases left unmatched: 5. CDR3 nucleotides: TGCAGCGGGGACAGAGGCGACACTGAAGCTTTCTTT. Translated, it gives CSGDRGDTEAFF.

In this sample, this clone turned up once. This chain links TRBV11-3 with TRBJ2-1; 10 bases are a match to TRBD1. The junction had 5 bases not matched to a gene; V was cut back by 5 bases and J by 7 bases. Germline V CDR1 and CDR2: SGHNT, YENEEA. CDR3 length equals 14 residues. The CDR3 loop reads CASSGDRGSNEQFF. For the CDR3, the DNA is TGTGCCAGCAGCGGGGACAGGGGTAGTAATGAGCAGTTCTTC.

The chain recombines TRBV28 with TRBJ2-7; 8 bases align to TRBD1. The CDR3 contains 15 residues. Germline loops: CDR1 MDHEN, CDR2 SYDVKM. Losses at the gene ends were 3 bases for V and 7 bases for J; bases not matched to a gene: 11. CDR3 loop: CASSFMDRELGEQYF. Here the CDR3 DNA reads TGTGCCAGCAGTTTCATGGACAGGGAACTAGGGGAGCAGTACTTC.

A word on this clone: The same CDR3 arises from other DNA sequences in this sample as well. This chain links TRBV6-5 with TRBJ2-7; TRBD2 is a possible D gene (6 bases). V shed 0 bases and J shed 2 bases, with 11 bases lying between them. The CDR3 covers 15 residues. Germline V CDR1 and CDR2: MNHEY, SVGAGI. The CDR3 nucleotides are TGTGCCAGCAGTTACTCCGGGACTGCCGCCTACGAGCAGTACTTC. Encoded protein: CASSYSGTAAYEQYF.

The chain combines TRBV28 with TRBJ2-1; 13 nucleotides agree with TRBD2. The CDR3 length is 13 residues. The germline V gene encodes CDR1 MDHEN and CDR2 SYDVKM. The CDR3 spells CELAGGSYNEQFF. DNA for the CDR3: TGTGAACTAGCGGGGGGGTCCTACAATGAGCAGTTCTTC.

In this sample, this clone turned up once. The CDR3 spells CASSLGPPSGEKLFF. The CDR3 DNA is TGTGCCAGCAGCTTAGGGCCACCCAGCGGAGAAAAACTGTTTTTT. The chain joins TRBV7-2 to TRBJ1-4; D is undetermined. This CDR3 has 15 residues. Germline CDR1 SGHTA, CDR2 FQGNSA. V dropped 1 base and J dropped 8 bases, with 14 bases sitting between them.